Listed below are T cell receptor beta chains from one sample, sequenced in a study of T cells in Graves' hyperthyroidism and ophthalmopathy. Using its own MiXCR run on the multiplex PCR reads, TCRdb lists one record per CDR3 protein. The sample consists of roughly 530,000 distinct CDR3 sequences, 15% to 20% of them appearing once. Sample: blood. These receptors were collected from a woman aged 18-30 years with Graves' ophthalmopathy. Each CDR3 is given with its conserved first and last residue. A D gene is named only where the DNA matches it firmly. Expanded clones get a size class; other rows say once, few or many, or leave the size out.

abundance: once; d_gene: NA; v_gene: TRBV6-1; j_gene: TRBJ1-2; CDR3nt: TGTGCCAGCAGTGAAGCTCCAGGTTCCTACTATGGCTACACCTTC; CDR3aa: CASSEAPGSYYGYTF
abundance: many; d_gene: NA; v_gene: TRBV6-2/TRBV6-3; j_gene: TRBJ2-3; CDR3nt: TGTGCCAGCAGTCCCGGAAGGGGGATCGGCACAGATACGCAGTATTTT; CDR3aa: CASSPGRGIGTDTQYF
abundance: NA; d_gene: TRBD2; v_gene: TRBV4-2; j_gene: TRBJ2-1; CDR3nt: TGTGCCAGCAGCCCACCGGGACTAGCGGGAGGAGTGTTCTTC; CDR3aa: CASSPPGLAGGVFF
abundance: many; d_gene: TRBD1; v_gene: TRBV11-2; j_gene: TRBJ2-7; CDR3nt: TGTGCCAGCAGCCCGGGGACAGGGTCTTTAGGCGAGCAGTACTTC; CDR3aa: CASSPGTGSLGEQYF
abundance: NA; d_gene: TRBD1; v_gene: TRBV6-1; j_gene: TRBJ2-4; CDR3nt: TGTGCCAGCAGCAAAACAGGGGAAAACATTCAGTACTTC; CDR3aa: CASSKTGENIQYF
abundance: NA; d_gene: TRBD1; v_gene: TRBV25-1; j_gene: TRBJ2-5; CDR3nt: TGTGCCAGCAGTGAAACTTGGACAGGGGGTTACCAAGAGACCCAGTACTTC; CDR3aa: CASSETWTGGYQETQYF
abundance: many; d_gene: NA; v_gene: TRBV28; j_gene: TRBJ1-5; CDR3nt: TGTGCCAGCATGGGCCCCCCGCTCGGCAATCAGCCCCAGCATTTT; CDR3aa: CASMGPPLGNQPQHF
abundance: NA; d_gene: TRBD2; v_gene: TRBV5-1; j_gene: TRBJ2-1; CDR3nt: TGCGCCAGCAGCTCCGGGATAGCGGGAGTCAGTGAGCAGTTCTTC; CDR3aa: CASSSGIAGVSEQFF
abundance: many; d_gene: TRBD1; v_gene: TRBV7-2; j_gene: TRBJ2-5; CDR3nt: TGTGCCAGCAGAGGTCCGGGACAGGCTGAGACCCAGTACTTC; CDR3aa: CASRGPGQAETQYF
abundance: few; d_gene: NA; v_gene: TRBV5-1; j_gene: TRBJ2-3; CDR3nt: TGCGCCAGCAGCTTGATCGGGGGGCCTACAGATACGCAGTATTTT; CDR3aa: CASSLIGGPTDTQYF
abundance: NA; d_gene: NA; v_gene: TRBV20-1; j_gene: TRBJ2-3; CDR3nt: TGCAGTGCTAGAGAACCTGGACTAGGGGGGGATACGCAGTATTTT; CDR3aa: CSAREPGLGGDTQYF
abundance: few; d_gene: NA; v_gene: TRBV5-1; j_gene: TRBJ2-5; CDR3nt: TGCGCCAGCAGCTTGGCTCCAGGGGCAAGGGAGACCCAGTACTTC; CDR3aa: CASSLAPGARETQYF
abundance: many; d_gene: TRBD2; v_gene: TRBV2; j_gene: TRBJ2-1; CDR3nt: TGTGCCAGCACTCGACTAGCGGGAGAATACAATGAGCAGTTCTTC; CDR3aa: CASTRLAGEYNEQFF
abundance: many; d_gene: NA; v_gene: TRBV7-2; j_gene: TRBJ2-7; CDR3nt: TGTGCCAGCAGCCGACAGGGAGGCTCCTACGAGCAGTACTTC; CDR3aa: CASSRQGGSYEQYF
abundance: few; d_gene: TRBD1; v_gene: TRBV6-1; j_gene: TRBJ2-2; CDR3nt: TGTGCCAGCAGTCGAGGGGGCGCTGGCACCGGGGAGCTGTTTTTT; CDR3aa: CASSRGGAGTGELFF
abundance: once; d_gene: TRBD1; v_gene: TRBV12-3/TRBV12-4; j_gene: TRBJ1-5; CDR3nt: TGTGCCAGCAGGATCCGGGACAGGGCCTATCAGCCCCAGCATTTT; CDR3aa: CASRIRDRAYQPQHF
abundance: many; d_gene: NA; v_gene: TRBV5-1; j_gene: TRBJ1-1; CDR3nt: TGCGCCAGCAGCTTGGGTCCCGGAAGGGGCACTGAAGCTTTCTTT; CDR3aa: CASSLGPGRGTEAFF
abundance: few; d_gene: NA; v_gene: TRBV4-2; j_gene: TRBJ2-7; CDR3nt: TGTGCCAGCAGCCAAGATCTGGGGCAGTACGAGCAGTACTTC; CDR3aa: CASSQDLGQYEQYF
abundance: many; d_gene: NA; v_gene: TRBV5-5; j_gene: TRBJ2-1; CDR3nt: TGTGCCAGCAGACAGTTTTCCTACAATGAGCAGTTCTTC; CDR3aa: CASRQFSYNEQFF
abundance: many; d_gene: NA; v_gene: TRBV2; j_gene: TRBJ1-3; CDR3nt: TGTGCCAGCCAGACAGACTCTGGAAACACCATATATTTT; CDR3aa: CASQTDSGNTIYF
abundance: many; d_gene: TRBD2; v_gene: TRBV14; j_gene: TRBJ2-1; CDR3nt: TGTGCCAGCAGCCAAGAGGGAGGGGGACTAGCTTCCAATGAGCAGTTCTTC; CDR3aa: CASSQEGGGLASNEQFF
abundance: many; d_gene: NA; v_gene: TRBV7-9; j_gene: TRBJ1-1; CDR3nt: TGTGCCAGCAGCTTAGGGGGGCACGGCACTGAAGCTTTCTTT; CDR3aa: CASSLGGHGTEAFF
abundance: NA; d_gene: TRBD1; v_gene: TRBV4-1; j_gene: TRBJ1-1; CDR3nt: TGCGCCAGCGGCCCCGCGAGGGGACAGTTGCTAGCTTTCTTT; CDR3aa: CASGPARGQLLAFF
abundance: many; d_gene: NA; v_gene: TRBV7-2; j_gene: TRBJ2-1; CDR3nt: TGTGCCAGCAGCGTGTCTGTAAGCTCCTACAATGAGCAGTTCTTC; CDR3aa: CASSVSVSSYNEQFF
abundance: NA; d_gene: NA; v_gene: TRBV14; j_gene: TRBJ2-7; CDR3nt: TGTGCCAGCAGCCAATGGACCGGGTTGGACGAGCAGTACTTC; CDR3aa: CASSQWTGLDEQYF
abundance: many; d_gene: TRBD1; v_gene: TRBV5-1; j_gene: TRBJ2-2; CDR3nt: TGCGCCAGCAGAGGGGACAGGGCCACCGGGGAGCTGTTTTTT; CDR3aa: CASRGDRATGELFF
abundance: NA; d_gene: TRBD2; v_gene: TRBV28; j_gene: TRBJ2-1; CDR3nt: TGTGCCAGCAGTTTATCCGGGACTAGCGGCACAACTATTGGGGATGAGCAGTTCTTC; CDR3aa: CASSLSGTSGTTIGDEQFF
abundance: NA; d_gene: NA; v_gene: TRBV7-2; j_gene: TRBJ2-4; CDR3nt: TGTGCCAGCAGTTCGGCCCCGGGACCCCTAGCCAAAAACATTCAGTACTTC; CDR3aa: CASSSAPGPLAKNIQYF
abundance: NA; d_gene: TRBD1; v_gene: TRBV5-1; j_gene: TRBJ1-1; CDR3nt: TGCGCCAGCAGCCCCGGACAGGGATATGAAGCTTTCTTT; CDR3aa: CASSPGQGYEAFF
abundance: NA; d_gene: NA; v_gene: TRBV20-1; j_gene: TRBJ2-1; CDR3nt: TGCAGTGCCCACCCAATGACTGAATACGATGAGCAGTTCTTC; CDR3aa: CSAHPMTEYDEQFF
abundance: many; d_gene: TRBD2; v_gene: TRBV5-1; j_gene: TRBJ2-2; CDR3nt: TGCGCCAGCAGCCGAGGACTAGCGGGGGGATCGAACACCGGGGAGCTGTTTTTT; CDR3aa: CASSRGLAGGSNTGELFF
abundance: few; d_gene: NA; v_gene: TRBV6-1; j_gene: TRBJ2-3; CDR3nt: TGTGCCAGCAGTGTTGGACACCACACAGATACGCAGTATTTT; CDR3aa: CASSVGHHTDTQYF
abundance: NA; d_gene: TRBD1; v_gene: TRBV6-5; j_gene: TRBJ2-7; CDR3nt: TGTGCCAGCAGTTTCGGACAGGGAGTTTTCTACGAGCAGTACTTC; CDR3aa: CASSFGQGVFYEQYF
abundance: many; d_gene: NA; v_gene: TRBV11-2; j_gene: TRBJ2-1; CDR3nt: TGTGCCAGCAGCTTACTGACCCCCAATGAGCAGTTCTTC; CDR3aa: CASSLLTPNEQFF
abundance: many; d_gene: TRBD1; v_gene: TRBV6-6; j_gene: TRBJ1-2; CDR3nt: TGTGCCAGCAGTTACTGGGACAGAGAGGGCTACACCTTC; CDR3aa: CASSYWDREGYTF
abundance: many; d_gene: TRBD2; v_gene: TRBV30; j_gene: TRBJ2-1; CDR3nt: TGTGCCTGGAGTCCGACTAGCGGGGGAGGCTCTCAGTTCTTC; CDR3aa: CAWSPTSGGGSQFF
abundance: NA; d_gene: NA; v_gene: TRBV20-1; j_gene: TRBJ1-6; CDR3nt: TGCAGTGCGGCCCTAAGGGGCGATTCACCCCTCCACTTT; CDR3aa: CSAALRGDSPLHF
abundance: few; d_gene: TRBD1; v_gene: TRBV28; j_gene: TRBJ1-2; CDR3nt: TGTGCCAGCAGTTTTCGGGACAGCCTTGCCTATGGCTACACCTTC; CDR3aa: CASSFRDSLAYGYTF
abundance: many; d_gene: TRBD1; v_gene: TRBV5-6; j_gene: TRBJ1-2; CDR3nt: TGTGCCAGCAGCGATGGCATCCCAGACAGGGCGGGCTATGGCTACACCTTC; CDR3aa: CASSDGIPDRAGYGYTF
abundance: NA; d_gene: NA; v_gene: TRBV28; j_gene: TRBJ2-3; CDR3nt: TGTGCCAGCAGTAAAGGGCCTGCAGATACGCAGTATTTT; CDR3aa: CASSKGPADTQYF
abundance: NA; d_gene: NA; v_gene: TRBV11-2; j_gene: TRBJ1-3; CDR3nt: TGTGCCAGCAGCTTAGCCGGTATATTGTCCGCCGGAAACACCATATATTTT; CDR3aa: CASSLAGILSAGNTIYF
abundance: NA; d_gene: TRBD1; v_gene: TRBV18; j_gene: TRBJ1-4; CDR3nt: TGTGCCAGCTCAGGGGACAGGGCGACTAATGAAAAACTGTTTTTT; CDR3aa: CASSGDRATNEKLFF
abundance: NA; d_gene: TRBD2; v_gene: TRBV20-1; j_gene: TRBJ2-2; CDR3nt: TGCAGTGCCCCCGCGAAGCGGGAGGCTATAAGGGAGCTGTTTTTT; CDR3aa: CSAPAKREAIRELFF
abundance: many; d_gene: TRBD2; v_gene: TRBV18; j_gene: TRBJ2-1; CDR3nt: TGTGCCAGCTCACCACCGGTAGCGGGAGGCTACAATGAGCAGTTCTTC; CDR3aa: CASSPPVAGGYNEQFF
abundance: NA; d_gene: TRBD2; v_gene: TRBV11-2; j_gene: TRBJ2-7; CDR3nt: TGTGCCAGCAGCTTACGGACTAGCGGAAACTACGAGCAGTACTTC; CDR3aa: CASSLRTSGNYEQYF